This paragraph reports one T cell receptor beta chain. The antigen is unknown. The sample belongs to a study of T cell responses to AZD1222 COVID-19 vaccine. General study points: Repertoires were collected only later (after the peak T cell response had occurred). Rises in breadth and depth of Spike-specific TCRs came after two AZD1222 doses.

CDR3 length: 16 residues. Germline CDR1 SGHVS, CDR2 FQNEAQ. Trimming at V came to 5 bases and at J to 4 bases, leaving 7 bases not matched to a gene. Method: immunoSEQ multiplex PCR; TCRdb's copy keeps in-frame clones and lacks some. The repertoire holds approximately 89,000 clones, about nine tenths seen once, with roughly 5% in the top ten. Pooling covered second doses at about 4 or about 12 weeks. The rearrangement joins TRBV7-8 to TRBJ1-4; TRBD1 matches at 10 bases. The clonotype was recovered from an adult who received the AZD1222 COVID-19 vaccine. The sequencing here drew on peripheral blood, taken 28 days after the second AZD1222 dose. The CDR3 bases are TGTGCCAGCAGCGGGACAGGGGTTCAGGTTAATGAAAAACTGTTTTTT. It is translated as CASSGTGVQVNEKLFF.